The 5 T cell receptor beta chains in this list originate from one sample, sequenced in a study of shared clonotypes between healthy human individuals. Sequencing was performed with immunoSEQ multiplex PCR; in TCRdb, only in-frame clones are kept and a portion is missing. Here the sample spans approximately 940,000 clones, over 60% being singletons. Sequencing used memory CD4+ T cells sorted from blood. As for subset: CD45RA-negative fraction. The receptors stem from a man younger than 35 in good health.

This chain links TRBV4-3 with TRBJ2-2; no definite D call. Germline loops: CDR1 LGHNA, CDR2 YSLEER. The germline V and J ends were trimmed by 4 bases and 0 bases, with 9 bases remaining between them. The CDR3 has 15 residues. The CDR3 DNA sequence: TGCGCCAGCAGCCGTAGCTATTCGAACACCGGGGAGCTGTTTTTT. This codes for CASSRSYSNTGELFF.

Concerning this clone itself: The same CDR3 arises from other DNA sequences in this sample as well. The J gene is TRBJ1-2, the V gene TRBV28, with 8 bases matching TRBD1. Per germline, CDR1 MDHEN and CDR2 SYDVKM. The CDR3 runs to 14 residues. V shed 5 bases and J 2 bases; nucleotides not matched to a gene: 4. The chain's CDR3 is CASSPGTGNYGYTF. CDR3 nucleotide sequence: TGTGCCAGCAGTCCTGGGACAGGAAACTATGGCTACACCTTC.

The chain couples TRBV5-6 to TRBJ2-7, with unresolved D. The V end lost 0 bases, the J end lost 6 bases, and 13 bases lay between the germline ends. Germline V CDR1 and CDR2: SGHDT, YYEEEE. The CDR3 loop spans 14 amino acids. The CDR3 nucleotides are TGTGCCAGCAGCTTGGGGTTTGTTGGTACCGAGCAGTACTTC. It yields the protein CASSLGFVGTEQYF.

This chain connects TRBV19 to TRBJ1-5; 8 nucleotides line up with TRBD1. After removal of 4 bases from V and 0 bases from J, the junction contained 14 bases not matched to a gene. The CDR3 runs 19 residues. Germline V gene data show CDR1 as LNHDA and CDR2 as SQIVND (reference sequence). The CDR3 sequence is CASSRPPGQDFYSNQPQHF. The CDR3 DNA follows: TGTGCCAGTAGTAGACCGCCGGGACAGGATTTTTATAGCAATCAGCCCCAGCATTTT.

The J gene is TRBJ1-5, the V gene TRBV7-6; 7 bases are shared with TRBD1. The V gene end was trimmed by 1 base and the J gene end by 1 base; junction bases not matched to a gene: 7. CDR3 length: 17 amino acids. CDR1 and CDR2 (germline): SGHVS, FNYEAQ. The CDR3 region is CASSLGTGGKSNQPQHF. The CDR3, as DNA: TGTGCCAGCAGCTTAGGGACAGGAGGGAAAAGCAATCAGCCCCAGCATTTT.